This is a list of T cell receptor beta chains from one sample in a study of cytomegalovirus exposure and HLA in healthy donors. Here immunoSEQ multiplex PCR was the method, and the copy in TCRdb shows in-frame clones only, minus some. The data contain more than 75,000 clones, over 70% of them singletons. The sequencing input was PBMCs. All receptors come from a man aged 40-49 years in good health and CMV-seropositive. Each CDR3 is given with its conserved first and last residue. The order of the fields is CDR3 length, J gene, clone size, D gene, V gene, CDR3 DNA, CDR3 protein. D genes are given only for firm matches. Only part of the rows carry a size: once, few, many, or a class if the clone is expanded.

len: 15
j_gene: TRBJ2-2
abundance: .
d_gene: .
v_gene: TRBV7-3
CDR3nt: TGTGCCAGCAGCTTAGTGGCTAGCAATGCTGGGGAGCTGTTTTTT
CDR3aa: CASSLVASNAGELFF

len: 13
j_gene: TRBJ1-1
abundance: .
d_gene: .
v_gene: TRBV7-2
CDR3nt: TGTGCCAGCACCCGAACCAGAGGGACTGAAGCTTTCTTT
CDR3aa: CASTRTRGTEAFF

len: 14
j_gene: TRBJ2-1
abundance: .
d_gene: TRBD2
v_gene: TRBV4-3
CDR3nt: TGCGCCAGCAGCCGCTCGGGGAGGGGCAATGAGCAGTTCTTC
CDR3aa: CASSRSGRGNEQFF

len: 15
j_gene: TRBJ1-2
abundance: few
d_gene: TRBD1
v_gene: TRBV30
CDR3nt: TGTGCCTGGAGTGTCGGACAGGTTATTAACTATGGCTACACCTTC
CDR3aa: CAWSVGQVINYGYTF

len: 15
j_gene: TRBJ2-7
abundance: .
d_gene: TRBD1
v_gene: TRBV7-6
CDR3nt: TGTGCCAGCAGGGCCGGGACAGGGGCCTCCTACGAGCAGTACTTC
CDR3aa: CASRAGTGASYEQYF

len: 13
j_gene: TRBJ1-4
abundance: .
d_gene: .
v_gene: TRBV28
CDR3nt: TGTGCCAGCACCTCACACAGGGATGAAAAACTGTTTTTT
CDR3aa: CASTSHRDEKLFF

len: 16
j_gene: TRBJ1-5
abundance: .
d_gene: .
v_gene: TRBV28
CDR3nt: TGTGCCAGCACCCTCCCCCCAGGGTCCGGCAATCAGCCCCAGCATTTT
CDR3aa: CASTLPPGSGNQPQHF

len: 15
j_gene: TRBJ2-2
abundance: .
d_gene: .
v_gene: TRBV6-4
CDR3nt: TGTGCCAGCAGTGACTCTCCTGTGAGGCCCGGGGAGCTGTTTTTT
CDR3aa: CASSDSPVRPGELFF

len: 16
j_gene: TRBJ1-2
abundance: few
d_gene: TRBD1
v_gene: TRBV5-1
CDR3nt: TGCGCCAGCAGCTCCGGGGGACAGGGGAGGGACTATGGCTACACCTTC
CDR3aa: CASSSGGQGRDYGYTF

len: 15
j_gene: TRBJ1-1
abundance: .
d_gene: TRBD1
v_gene: TRBV14
CDR3nt: TGTGCCAGCAGCTCACGGACAGGCCCTGACACTGAAGCTTTCTTT
CDR3aa: CASSSRTGPDTEAFF

len: 15
j_gene: TRBJ2-1
abundance: .
d_gene: TRBD1
v_gene: TRBV18
CDR3nt: TGTGCCAGCTCACCAAAACAGGGGGCTGCCAATGAGCAGTTCTTC
CDR3aa: CASSPKQGAANEQFF

len: 17
j_gene: TRBJ2-3
abundance: few
d_gene: .
v_gene: TRBV4-1
CDR3nt: TGCGCCAGCAGCCAAGAAGCATTACGGGGAGACACAGATACGCAGTATTTT
CDR3aa: CASSQEALRGDTDTQYF

len: 14
j_gene: TRBJ2-7
abundance: few
d_gene: TRBD1
v_gene: TRBV7-9
CDR3nt: TGTGCCAGCAGACTGGGACAGGGGGCGGGTGAGCAGTACTTC
CDR3aa: CASRLGQGAGEQYF

len: 15
j_gene: TRBJ2-1
abundance: .
d_gene: .
v_gene: TRBV4-1
CDR3nt: TGCGCCAGCAGCCAAGTGGATAGCGAGGCGAATGAGCAGTTCTTC
CDR3aa: CASSQVDSEANEQFF

len: 14
j_gene: TRBJ1-2
abundance: .
d_gene: TRBD1
v_gene: TRBV28
CDR3nt: TGTGCCAGCAGTTTAGGGACAGGGTGGAGGGGCTACACCTTC
CDR3aa: CASSLGTGWRGYTF

len: 14
j_gene: TRBJ2-7
abundance: .
d_gene: .
v_gene: TRBV25-1
CDR3nt: TGTGCCAGCAGTGAGGACGGAGGGAGGTACGAGCAGTACTTC
CDR3aa: CASSEDGGRYEQYF

len: 13
j_gene: TRBJ2-7
abundance: .
d_gene: .
v_gene: TRBV6-6
CDR3nt: TGTGCCAGCAGTTACAGGCAGGGTCTCGAGCAGTACTTC
CDR3aa: CASSYRQGLEQYF

len: 12
j_gene: TRBJ1-1
abundance: .
d_gene: TRBD1
v_gene: TRBV4-1
CDR3nt: TGCGCCAGCAGCCCGACAGGGGCTGAAGCTTTCTTT
CDR3aa: CASSPTGAEAFF

len: 15
j_gene: TRBJ1-1
abundance: .
d_gene: .
v_gene: TRBV7-2
CDR3nt: TGTGCCAGCAGCTTAGGGCGGCTCTTGTACACTGAAGCTTTCTTT
CDR3aa: CASSLGRLLYTEAFF

len: 15
j_gene: TRBJ1-1
abundance: .
d_gene: .
v_gene: TRBV18
CDR3nt: TGTGCCAGCTCACCGCAGGGACATCAGAACACTGAAGCTTTCTTT
CDR3aa: CASSPQGHQNTEAFF